This entry is about one TCR beta chain. Other DNA sequences from this sample encode an identical CDR3 as well. This sample stems from a study of cytomegalovirus exposure and HLA in healthy donors. PCR was performed using 60 Vbeta and 13 Jbeta primers. The method was immunoSEQ multiplex PCR; TCRdb's version includes in-frame clones alone and lacks a portion of them. The table shows about 120,000 clones, with roughly 72% occurring only once. CDR3 length equals 17 residues. The germline V gene has CDR1 SGHVS and CDR2 FNYEAQ. V was pared by 1 base and J by 5 bases, with 6 bases of the junction left unmatched.

The rearrangement joins TRBV7-6 to TRBJ2-2, with TRBD2 identical over 11 bases. The specimen sequenced was PBMCs. This TCR was sampled from a woman aged 45 to 65 in good health and CMV-seropositive. The CDR3 loop is CASSLVGTSGLTGELFF. CDR3 DNA sequence: TGTGCCAGCAGCTTAGTTGGGACTAGCGGCCTTACCGGGGAGCTGTTTTTT.